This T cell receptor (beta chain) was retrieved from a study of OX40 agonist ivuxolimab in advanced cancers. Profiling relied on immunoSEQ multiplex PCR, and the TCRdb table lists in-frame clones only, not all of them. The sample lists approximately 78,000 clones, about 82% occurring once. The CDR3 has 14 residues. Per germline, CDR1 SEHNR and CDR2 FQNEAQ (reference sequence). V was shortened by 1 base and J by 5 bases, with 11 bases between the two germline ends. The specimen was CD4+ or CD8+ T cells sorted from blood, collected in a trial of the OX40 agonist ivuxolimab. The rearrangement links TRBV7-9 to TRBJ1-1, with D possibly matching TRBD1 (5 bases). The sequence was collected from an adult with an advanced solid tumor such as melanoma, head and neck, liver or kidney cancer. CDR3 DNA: TGTGCCAGCAGCTTAGGCGGGGCAGGGACTGAAGCTTTCTTT. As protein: CASSLGGAGTEAFF. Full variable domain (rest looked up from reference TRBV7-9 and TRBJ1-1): DTGVSQNPRHKITKRGQNVTFRCDPISEHNRLYWYRQTLGQGPEFLTYFQNEAQLEKSRLLSDRFSAERPKGSFSTLEIQRTEQGDSAMYLCASSLGGAGTEAFFGQGTRLTVV.